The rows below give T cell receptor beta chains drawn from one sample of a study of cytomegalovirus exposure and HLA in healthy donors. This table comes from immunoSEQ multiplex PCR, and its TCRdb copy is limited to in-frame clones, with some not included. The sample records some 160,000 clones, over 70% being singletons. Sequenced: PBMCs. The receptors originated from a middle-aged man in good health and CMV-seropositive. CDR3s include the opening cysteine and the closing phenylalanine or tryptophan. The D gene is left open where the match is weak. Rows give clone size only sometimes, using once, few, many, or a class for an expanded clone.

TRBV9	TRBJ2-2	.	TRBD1	CASSEDRASPAGELFF	TGTGCCAGCAGCGAGGACAGGGCCTCCCCCGCCGGGGAGCTGTTTTTT
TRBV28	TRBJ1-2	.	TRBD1	CASSLTGHGYTF	TGTGCCAGCTCCTTGACAGGGCACGGCTACACCTTC
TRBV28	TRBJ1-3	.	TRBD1	CASSSPGGTGKTGNTIYF	TGTGCCAGCAGTTCCCCGGGCGGGACAGGGAAGACTGGAAACACCATATATTTT
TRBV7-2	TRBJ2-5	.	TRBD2	CASRFSPLGGETQYF	TGTGCCAGCAGATTCTCTCCCTTGGGAGGGGAGACCCAGTACTTC
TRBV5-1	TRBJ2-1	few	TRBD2	CASSLTSGRALNEQFF	TGCGCCAGCAGCTTGACTAGCGGGAGGGCCCTCAATGAGCAGTTCTTC
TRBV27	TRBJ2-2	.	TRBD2	CASSLPRLAGAAGELFF	TGTGCCAGCAGTTTACCGCGACTAGCGGGAGCAGCCGGGGAGCTGTTTTTT
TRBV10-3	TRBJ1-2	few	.	CAISGQNYGYTF	TGTGCCATCAGTGGACAGAACTATGGCTACACCTTC
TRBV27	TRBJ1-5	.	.	CASSLGGGLNQPQHF	TGTGCCAGCAGTTTAGGGGGCGGGCTCAATCAGCCCCAGCATTTT
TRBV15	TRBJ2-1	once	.	CATSRDRDSDEQFF	TGTGCCACCAGCAGAGATCGGGATAGCGATGAGCAGTTCTTC
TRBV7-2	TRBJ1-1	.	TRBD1	CASSLQTGGNLGEAFF	TGTGCCAGCAGCTTACAAACAGGGGGTAACCTAGGGGAAGCTTTCTTT
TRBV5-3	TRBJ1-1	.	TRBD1	CARSLGDRNTEAFF	TGTGCCAGAAGCTTGGGGGACAGGAACACTGAAGCTTTCTTT
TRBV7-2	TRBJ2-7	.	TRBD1	CASSLSGTGAYEQYF	TGTGCCAGCAGCTTATCCGGGACAGGGGCCTACGAGCAGTACTTC
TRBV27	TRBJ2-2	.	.	CASSFQGTGELFF	TGTGCCAGCAGTTTCCAGGGAACCGGGGAGCTGTTTTTT
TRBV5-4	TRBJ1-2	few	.	CASTRGTRTYGYTF	TGTGCCAGCACCCGAGGGACACGAACCTATGGCTACACCTTC
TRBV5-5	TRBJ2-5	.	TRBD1	CAEASGGRRPAGETQYF	TGTGCCGAGGCTTCAGGGGGCCGGAGGCCCGCCGGAGAGACCCAGTACTTC